The 9 T cell receptor beta chains below all came from one sample that was sequenced in a study of T cell changes during pregnancy in multiple sclerosis. The assay was immunoSEQ multiplex PCR, and TCRdb's table has in-frame clones only and misses some. The sample has 65,000 to 80,000 clones, 93% seen once; the top ten hold 2.5%. Source: peripheral blood, taken in the second trimester of pregnancy. Receptors were obtained from a female donor with multiple sclerosis, enrolled in a pregnancy study.

In DNA, the CDR3 is TGTGCCAGCAGCGTAGGAGAGCACGAGCAGTACTTC. The encoded protein is CASSVGEHEQYF. This rearrangement joins TRBV9 to TRBJ2-7; D not resolved. This CDR3 spans 12 amino acids. Germline lookup yields CDR1 SGDLS and CDR2 YYNGEE. Trimming removed 0 bases from V and 5 bases from J, with 6 bases in between.

This clone is termed medium-sized. V is TRBV10-3 and J is TRBJ2-7; D is uncertain. With 7 bases removed from V and 0 bases from J, the gap between germline ends came to 7 bases. This CDR3 has 12 amino acids. Germline V gene sequence: CDR1 ENHRY, CDR2 SYGVKD. CDR3 in amino acids: CAIIRFSYEQYF. The CDR3 nucleotides are TGTGCCATCATCCGTTTCTCCTACGAGCAGTACTTC.

The chain has TRBV9 and TRBJ2-3, with TRBD2 identical over 13 bases. This CDR3 contains 15 residues. Per germline, CDR1 SGDLS and CDR2 YYNGEE. The J segment lost 5 bases and the V segment lost 3 bases, leaving 3 bases of the junction unmatched. CDR3 sequence (DNA): TGTGCCAGCAGCGGGACTAGCGGGGGATTAGATACGCAGTATTTT. It encodes CASSGTSGGLDTQYF.

This chain connects TRBV6-1 to TRBJ2-4; tentatively, D is TRBD1 (6 bases). V was clipped by 2 bases and J by 10 bases, with 18 bases between them. This CDR3 comprises 15 residues. Germline values: CDR1 MNHNS, CDR2 SASEGT. The CDR3 DNA reads as TGTGCCAGCAGTGAACCCCAGTTGAGGGGGTCGATTCAGTACTTC. Translating gives CASSEPQLRGSIQYF.

This chain joins TRBV4-2 and TRBJ2-1, with TRBD2 matching over 11 bases. CDR1 is LGHNA and CDR2 is YNFKEQ in the germline V gene. The CDR3 is 16 residues long. After removal of 0 bases from V and 6 bases from J, the junction contained 4 bases not matched to a gene. The DNA of the CDR3 is TGTGCCAGCAGCCAAGATCATAGCGGGGGGGCCAATGAGCAGTTCTTC. Translation gives CASSQDHSGGANEQFF.

The V and J genes are TRBV7-9 and TRBJ2-6; D remains unclear. CDR3 length: 15 amino acids. Germline CDR1 and CDR2: SEHNR and FQNEAQ (reference sequence). Deletions cut 0 bases from V and 2 bases from J, with 5 bases between. The CDR3 nucleotides read TGTGCCAGCAGCTTAGCGAGCGCTGGGGCCAACGTCCTGACTTTC. The encoded protein is CASSLASAGANVLTF. Full variable domain (outside the CDR3, taken from reference TRBV7-9 and TRBJ2-6): DTGVSQNPRHKITKRGQNVTFRCDPISEHNRLYWYRQTLGQGPEFLTYFQNEAQLEKSRLLSDRFSAERPKGSFSTLEIQRTEQGDSAMYLCASSLASAGANVLTFGAGSRLTVL.

The CDR3 region has the DNA TGTGCCAGCAGCCCAAATATGCTAGCGGGGGGTGTGAATACGCAGTATTTT. Translated, it gives CASSPNMLAGGVNTQYF. The rearrangement links TRBV7-9 to TRBJ2-3, with 11 bases matching TRBD2. The CDR3 is 17 amino acids. Trimming at V came to 5 bases and at J to 7 bases, leaving 14 bases not matched to a gene. The V gene's germline CDR1 is SEHNR and CDR2 FQNEAQ (reference sequence). Full variable domain (rest looked up from reference TRBV7-9 and TRBJ2-3): DTGVSQNPRHKITKRGQNVTFRCDPISEHNRLYWYRQTLGQGPEFLTYFQNEAQLEKSRLLSDRFSAERPKGSFSTLEIQRTEQGDSAMYLCASSPNMLAGGVNTQYFGPGTRLTVL.

This chain links TRBV29-1 with TRBJ1-2, with no clear D. This CDR3 comprises 18 residues. V dropped 1 base and J dropped 4 bases, with 25 bases sitting between them. Germline CDR1 is SQVTM and CDR2 is ANQGSEA. CDR3 nucleotides: TGCAGCGTTGAAGCTGAGGCCGACCCGGGAGATCCAATCTATGGCTACACCTTC. This gives the protein CSVEAEADPGDPIYGYTF. Full variable domain (remainder filled in from reference TRBV29-1 and TRBJ1-2): SAVISQKPSRDICQRGTSLTIQCQVDSQVTMMFWYRQQPGQSLTLIATANQGSEATYESGFVIDKFPISRPNLTFSTLTVSNMSPEDSSIYLCSVEAEADPGDPIYGYTFGSGTRLTVV.

The chain links TRBV11-2 to TRBJ1-2; the D gene is possibly TRBD1 (5 bases). This CDR3 has 12 amino acids. V was shortened by 7 bases and J by 8 bases, with 14 bases between the two germline ends. In germline, CDR1 is SGHAT, CDR2 FQNNGV. The CDR3 region is CASTEGGAGYTF. The CDR3, as DNA: TGTGCCAGCACCGAAGGCGGGGCCGGCTACACCTTC.